The present T cell receptor (beta chain) was sequenced within a study of vaccination and CD4 T cells after COVID-19. Documented treatment: approximately 11-day PBMC culture with coronavirus spike peptide pools or control peptides (ViraFEST assay). Sequencing of cultured CD4+ T cell DNA used the Oncomine TCR Beta short-read assay. From the PCR reads, TCRdb called clonotypes with MiXCR, one entry per CDR3 protein. This sample has 15,000 to 20,000 distinct CDR3 sequences; around three fifths occur once, and the top ten carry around 7%. Trimming stripped 4 bases from V and 5 bases from J, with 23 bases between. The CDR3 has 16 amino acids. Germline CDR1 and CDR2: DFQATT and SNEGSKA (reference sequence). Concerning this clonotype itself: What it binds is unknown.

The clonotype originates from a human donor who had recovered from COVID-19. The specimen sequenced was CD4+ T cells from blood, cultured in vitro. The gene calls are TRBV20-1 and TRBJ2-5; a weak D match, TRBD1 (6 bases). CDR3 sequence (DNA): TGCAGTGCTATCGGAACAGGCGACAGGTCCCTGGAGACCCAGTACTTC. Translating gives CSAIGTGDRSLETQYF.